The sequence of this T cell receptor (beta chain) was determined in a study of identical twins. General study results and limits: With monozygotic twins, out-of-frame TCR alpha sharing exceeded what models estimated.

The V and J ends lost 0 bases and 12 bases, in that order; junction bases with no gene match: 9. CDR3 length: 15 residues. Germline loops: CDR1 SGHRS, CDR2 YFSETQ. A single record per CDR3 protein comes from TCRdb applying MiXCR to the 5' RACE reads. The table has 200,000 to 300,000 distinct CDR3 sequences, roughly 13% seen once. This clonotype was detected a few times. The target antigen is unknown. The sample was also reused in another study, on yellow fever vaccine responses in identical twins.

The source of this sequence is a woman aged 18-29 years in good health. Sequencing was done on a sample of memory (CD45RO+) T cells sorted from blood. V usage is TRBV5-1 and J usage is TRBJ2-1; 10 nucleotides match TRBD2. Here the CDR3 DNA reads TGCGCCAGCAGCTTGGGTTTAGGGACTAGCGATCCGCAGTTCTTC. The encoded protein is CASSLGLGTSDPQFF.